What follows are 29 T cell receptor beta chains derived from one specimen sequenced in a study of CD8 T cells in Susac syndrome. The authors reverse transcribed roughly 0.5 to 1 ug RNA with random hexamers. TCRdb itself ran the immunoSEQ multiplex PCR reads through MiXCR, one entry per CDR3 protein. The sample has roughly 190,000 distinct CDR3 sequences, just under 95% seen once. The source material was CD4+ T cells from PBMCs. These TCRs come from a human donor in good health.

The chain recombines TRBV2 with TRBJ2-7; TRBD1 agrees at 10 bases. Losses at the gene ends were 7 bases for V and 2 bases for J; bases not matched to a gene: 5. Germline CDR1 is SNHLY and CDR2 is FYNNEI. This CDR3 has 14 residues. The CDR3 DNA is TGTGCCAGCACTGGGACAGGGGCGACCTACGAGCAGTACTTC. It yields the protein CASTGTGATYEQYF.

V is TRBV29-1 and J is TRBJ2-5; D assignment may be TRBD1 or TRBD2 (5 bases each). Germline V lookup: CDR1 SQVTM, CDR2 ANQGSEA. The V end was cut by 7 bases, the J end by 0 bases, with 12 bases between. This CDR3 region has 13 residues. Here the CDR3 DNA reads TGCAGCGCCCTCGAGGGGCACCAAGAGACCCAGTACTTC. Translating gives CSALEGHQETQYF. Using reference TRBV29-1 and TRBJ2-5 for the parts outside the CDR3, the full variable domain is SAVISQKPSRDICQRGTSLTIQCQVDSQVTMMFWYRQQPGQSLTLIATANQGSEATYESGFVIDKFPISRPNLTFSTLTVSNMSPEDSSIYLCSALEGHQETQYFGPGTRLLVL.

CDR3 nucleotides: TGTGCCACCAGCAGAGAGGGCAGGGGGGCATACTACGAGCAGTACTTC. Amino acid sequence: CATSREGRGAYYEQYF. V is TRBV15 and J is TRBJ2-7; maybe TRBD1 (7 bases). Trimming pared 0 bases from V and 3 bases from J, leaving 15 bases between. This CDR3 spans 16 amino acids. CDR1 and CDR2 from the germline V gene are LNHNV and YYDKDF (reference sequence).

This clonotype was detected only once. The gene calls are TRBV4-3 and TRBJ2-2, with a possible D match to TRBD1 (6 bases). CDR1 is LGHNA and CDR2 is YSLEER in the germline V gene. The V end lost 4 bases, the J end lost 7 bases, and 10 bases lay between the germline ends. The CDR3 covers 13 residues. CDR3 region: CASSRPGVGELFF. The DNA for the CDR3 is TGCGCCAGCAGCCGTCCAGGGGTCGGGGAGCTGTTTTTT.

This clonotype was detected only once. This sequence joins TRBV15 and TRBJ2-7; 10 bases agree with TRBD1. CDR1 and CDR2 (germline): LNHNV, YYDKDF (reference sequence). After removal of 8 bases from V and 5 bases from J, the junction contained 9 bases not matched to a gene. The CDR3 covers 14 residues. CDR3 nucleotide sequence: TGTGCCACCGCTGGGACAGGGGCGAGGGACGAGCAGTACTTC. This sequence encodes CATAGTGARDEQYF.

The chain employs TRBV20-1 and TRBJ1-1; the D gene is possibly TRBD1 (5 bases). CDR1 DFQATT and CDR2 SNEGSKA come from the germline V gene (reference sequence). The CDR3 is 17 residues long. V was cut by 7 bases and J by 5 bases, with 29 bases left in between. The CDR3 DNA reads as TGCAGTGGCCGCGCAAGTACTCGTTGGCAGGGCGGGACTGAAGCTTTCTTT. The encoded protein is CSGRASTRWQGGTEAFF.

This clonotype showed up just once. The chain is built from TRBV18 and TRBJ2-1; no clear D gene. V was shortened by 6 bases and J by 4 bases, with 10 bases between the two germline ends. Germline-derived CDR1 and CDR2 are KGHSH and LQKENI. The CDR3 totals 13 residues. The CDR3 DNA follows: TGTGCCAGCTCGTCCGACTTGTACAATGAGCAGTTCTTC. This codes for CASSSDLYNEQFF. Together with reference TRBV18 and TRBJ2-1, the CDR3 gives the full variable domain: NAGVMQNPRHLVRRRGQEARLRCSPMKGHSHVYWYRQLPEEGLKFMVYLQKENIIDESGMPKERFSAEFPKEGPSILRIQQVVRGDSAAYFCASSSDLYNEQFFGPGTRLTVL.

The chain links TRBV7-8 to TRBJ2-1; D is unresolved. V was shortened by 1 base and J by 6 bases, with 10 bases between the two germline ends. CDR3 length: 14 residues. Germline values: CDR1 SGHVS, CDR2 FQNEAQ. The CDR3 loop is CASSLETILNEQFF. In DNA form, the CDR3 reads TGTGCCAGCAGCTTAGAAACTATCCTCAATGAGCAGTTCTTC.

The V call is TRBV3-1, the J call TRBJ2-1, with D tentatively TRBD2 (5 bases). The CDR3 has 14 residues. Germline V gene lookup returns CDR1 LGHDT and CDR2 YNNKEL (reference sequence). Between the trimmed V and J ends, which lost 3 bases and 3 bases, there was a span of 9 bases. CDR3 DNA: TGTGCCAGCAGCCACCTAGCTAGCTACAATGAGCAGTTCTTC. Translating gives CASSHLASYNEQFF.

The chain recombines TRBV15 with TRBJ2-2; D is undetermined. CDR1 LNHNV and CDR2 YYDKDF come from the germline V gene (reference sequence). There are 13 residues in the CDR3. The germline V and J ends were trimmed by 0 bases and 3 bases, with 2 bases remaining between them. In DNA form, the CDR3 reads TGTGCCACCAGCAGAGATTACACCGGGGAGCTGTTTTTT. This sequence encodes CATSRDYTGELFF.

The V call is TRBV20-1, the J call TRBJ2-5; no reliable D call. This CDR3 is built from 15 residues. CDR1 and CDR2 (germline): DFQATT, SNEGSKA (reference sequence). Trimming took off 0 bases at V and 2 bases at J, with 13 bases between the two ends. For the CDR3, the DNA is TGCAGTGCTAGAGATTCCCACAGAAATCAAGAGACCCAGTACTTC. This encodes CSARDSHRNQETQYF.

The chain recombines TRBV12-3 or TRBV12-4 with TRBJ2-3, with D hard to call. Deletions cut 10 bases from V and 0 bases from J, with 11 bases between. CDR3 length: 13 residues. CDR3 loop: CANAVASTDTQYF. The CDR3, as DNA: TGTGCCAACGCCGTCGCGAGCACAGATACGCAGTATTTT.

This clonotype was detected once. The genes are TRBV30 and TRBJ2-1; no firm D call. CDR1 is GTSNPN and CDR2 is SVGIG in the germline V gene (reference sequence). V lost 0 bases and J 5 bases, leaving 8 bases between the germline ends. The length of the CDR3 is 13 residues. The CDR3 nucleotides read TGTGCCTGGAGTGTACGGCAGGACAATGAGCAGTTCTTC. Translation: CAWSVRQDNEQFF.

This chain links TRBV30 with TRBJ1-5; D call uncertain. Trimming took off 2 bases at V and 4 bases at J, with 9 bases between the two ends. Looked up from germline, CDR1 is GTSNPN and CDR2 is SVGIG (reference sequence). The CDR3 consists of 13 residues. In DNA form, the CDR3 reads TGTGCCTGGAGTTCAAGTCGGAATCAGCCCCAGCATTTT. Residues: CAWSSSRNQPQHF.

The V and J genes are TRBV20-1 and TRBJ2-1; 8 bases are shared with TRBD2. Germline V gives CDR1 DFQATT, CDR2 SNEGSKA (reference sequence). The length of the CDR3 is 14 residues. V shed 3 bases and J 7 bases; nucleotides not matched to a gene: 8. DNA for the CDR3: TGCAGTGCTAGGGGCGTTGGGACTAGAAATGAGCAGTTCTTC. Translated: CSARGVGTRNEQFF.

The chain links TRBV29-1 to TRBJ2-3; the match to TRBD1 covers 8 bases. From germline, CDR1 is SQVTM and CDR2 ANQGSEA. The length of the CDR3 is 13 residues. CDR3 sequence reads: CSSTGESTDTQYF. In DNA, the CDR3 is TGCTCTTCGACAGGGGAAAGCACAGATACGCAGTATTTT.

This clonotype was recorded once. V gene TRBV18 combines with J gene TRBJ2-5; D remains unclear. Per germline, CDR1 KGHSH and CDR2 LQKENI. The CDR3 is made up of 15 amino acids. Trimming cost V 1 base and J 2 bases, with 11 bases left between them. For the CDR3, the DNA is TGTGCCAGCTCACCACGATCCGGGCGGCAAGAGACCCAGTACTTC. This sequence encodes CASSPRSGRQETQYF.

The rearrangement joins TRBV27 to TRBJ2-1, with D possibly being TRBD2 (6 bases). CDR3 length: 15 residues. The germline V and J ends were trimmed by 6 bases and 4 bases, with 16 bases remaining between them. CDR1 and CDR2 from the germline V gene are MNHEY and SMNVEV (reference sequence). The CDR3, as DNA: TGTGCCAGCAGGGGGAGGACACTGGGGTACAATGAGCAGTTCTTC. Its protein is CASRGRTLGYNEQFF.

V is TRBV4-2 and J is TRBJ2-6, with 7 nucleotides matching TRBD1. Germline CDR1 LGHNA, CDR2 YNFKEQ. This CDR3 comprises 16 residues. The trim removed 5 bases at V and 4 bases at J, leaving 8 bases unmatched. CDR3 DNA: TGTGCCAGCAGCTTGACGACAGGGCGAGGGGCCAACGTCCTGACTTTC. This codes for CASSLTTGRGANVLTF.

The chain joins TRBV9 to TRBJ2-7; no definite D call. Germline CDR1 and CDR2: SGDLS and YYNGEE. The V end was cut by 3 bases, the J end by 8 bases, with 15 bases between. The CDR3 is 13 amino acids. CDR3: CASSAELYLKQYF. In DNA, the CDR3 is TGTGCCAGCAGCGCCGAGTTGTACCTTAAGCAGTACTTC. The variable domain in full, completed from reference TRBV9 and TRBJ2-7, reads DSGVTQTPKHLITATGQRVTLRCSPRSGDLSVYWYQQSLDQGLQFLIQYYNGEERAKGNILERFSAQQFPDLHSELNLSSLELGDSALYFCASSAELYLKQYFGPGTRLTVT.

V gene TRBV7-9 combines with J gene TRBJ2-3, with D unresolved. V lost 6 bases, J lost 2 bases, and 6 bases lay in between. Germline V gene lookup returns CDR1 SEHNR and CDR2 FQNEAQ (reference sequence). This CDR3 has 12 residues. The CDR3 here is CASRSATDTQYF. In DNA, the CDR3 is TGTGCCAGCAGATCGGCCACAGATACGCAGTATTTT.

Here the CDR3 reads CASSLTRTGADSNQPQHF. The CDR3, as DNA: TGTGCCAGCAGCTTAACCCGGACAGGTGCGGACAGCAATCAGCCCCAGCATTTT. The rearrangement links TRBV7-9 to TRBJ1-5, with 7 bases identical to TRBD1. The CDR3 runs to 18 residues. V lost 2 bases and J lost 1; bases outside the gene matches: 11. Germline assignment: CDR1 SEHNR and CDR2 FQNEAQ (reference sequence).

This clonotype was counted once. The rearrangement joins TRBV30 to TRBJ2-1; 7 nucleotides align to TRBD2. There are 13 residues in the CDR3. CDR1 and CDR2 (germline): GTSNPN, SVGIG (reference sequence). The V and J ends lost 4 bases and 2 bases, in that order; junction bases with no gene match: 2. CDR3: CAWKRDPYNEQFF. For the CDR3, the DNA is TGTGCCTGGAAGCGGGACCCCTACAATGAGCAGTTCTTC.

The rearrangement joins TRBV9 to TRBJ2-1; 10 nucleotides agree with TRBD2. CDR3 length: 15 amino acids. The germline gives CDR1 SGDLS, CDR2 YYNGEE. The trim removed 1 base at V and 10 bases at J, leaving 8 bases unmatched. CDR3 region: CASSVTAGGFREQFF. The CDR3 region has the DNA TGTGCCAGCAGCGTAACAGCGGGAGGGTTTAGAGAGCAGTTCTTC.

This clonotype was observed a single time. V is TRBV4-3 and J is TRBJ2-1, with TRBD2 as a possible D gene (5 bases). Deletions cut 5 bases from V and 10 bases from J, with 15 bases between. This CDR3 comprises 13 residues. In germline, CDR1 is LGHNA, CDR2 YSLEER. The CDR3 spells CASSVTSWREQFF. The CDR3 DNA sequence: TGCGCCAGCAGCGTAACTAGTTGGCGGGAGCAGTTCTTC.

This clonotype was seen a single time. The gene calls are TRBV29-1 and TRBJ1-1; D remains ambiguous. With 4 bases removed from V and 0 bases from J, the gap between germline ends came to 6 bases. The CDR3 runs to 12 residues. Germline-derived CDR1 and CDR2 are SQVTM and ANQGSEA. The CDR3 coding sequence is TGCAGCGTTGGAGACCTGAACACTGAAGCTTTCTTT. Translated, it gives CSVGDLNTEAFF.

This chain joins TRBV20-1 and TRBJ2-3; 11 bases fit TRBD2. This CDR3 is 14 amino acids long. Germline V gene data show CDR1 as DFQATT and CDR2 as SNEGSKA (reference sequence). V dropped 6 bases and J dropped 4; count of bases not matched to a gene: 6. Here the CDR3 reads CSAKTSGSPDTQYF. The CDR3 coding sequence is TGCAGTGCGAAAACTAGCGGGAGTCCAGATACGCAGTATTTT.

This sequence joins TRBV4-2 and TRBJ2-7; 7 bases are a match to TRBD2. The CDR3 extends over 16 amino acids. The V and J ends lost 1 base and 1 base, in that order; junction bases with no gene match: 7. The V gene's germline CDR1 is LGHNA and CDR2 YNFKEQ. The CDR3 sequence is CASSQAFIAGSYEQYF. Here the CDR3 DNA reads TGTGCCAGCAGCCAAGCATTCATAGCGGGTTCCTACGAGCAGTACTTC.

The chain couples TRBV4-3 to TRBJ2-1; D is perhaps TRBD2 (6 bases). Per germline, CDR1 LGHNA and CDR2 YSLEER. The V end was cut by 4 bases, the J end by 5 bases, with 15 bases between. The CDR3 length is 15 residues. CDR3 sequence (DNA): TGCGCCAGCAGCCCTTCCGGGACTCGCGACAATGAGCAGTTCTTC. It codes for CASSPSGTRDNEQFF.